A single T cell receptor beta chain is shown here with its context. Its antigen is undetermined. The protocol was immunoSEQ multiplex PCR, while the TCRdb copy is restricted to in-frame clones and leaves out a portion. The table has some 2,500,000 clones, 93% seen once; the top ten hold 0.35% to 0.45%. The sample originates from a study of shared clonotypes between healthy human individuals. Findings and caveats of the study: Estimated richness values were generally larger in naive subsets than in memory subsets.

There were no recent acute infections or vaccinations among the donors, who were healthy HIV-negative adults. The CDR3 has 15 amino acids. V shed 6 bases and J 7 bases; nucleotides not matched to a gene: 9. Germline V gene sequence: CDR1 LNHDA, CDR2 SQIVND (reference sequence). The clonotype comes from a man aged 18 to 35 in good health. Some clones in this sample may be carry-over from other donors' samples. The V call is TRBV19, the J call TRBJ1-5; the match to TRBD1 covers 10 bases. The sample taken for sequencing was naive CD4+ T cells from PBMCs. As to subset: CD45RA+ positively selected. The CDR3 reads CASRPGGQGVQPQHF. The CDR3 nucleotides read TGTGCCAGTAGACCCGGTGGACAGGGGGTGCAGCCCCAGCATTTT.